This passage covers 25 T cell receptor beta chains from one sample sequenced in a study of blood T cell repertoires in COVID-19. Clones were sequenced by immunoSEQ multiplex PCR, and TCRdb holds only the in-frame ones, with some missing. This table has around 220,000 clones, over 75% appearing once. Sequenced material: peripheral blood. The receptors come from a man aged 50 to 60 with acute or convalescent COVID-19.

A single count supports this clone. CDR3: CASSDPGASSGANVLTF. CDR3 nucleotides: TGTGCCAGCAGTGATCCGGGTGCGTCCTCTGGGGCCAACGTCCTGACTTTC. The chain is built from TRBV6-1 and TRBJ2-6, with D hard to call. V was cut by 3 bases and J by 0 bases, with 12 bases left in between. The CDR3 is 17 residues long. Germline lookup yields CDR1 MNHNS and CDR2 SASEGT.

This chain links TRBV29-1 with TRBJ1-5; D gene uncertain. The CDR3 contains 13 residues. CDR1 SQVTM and CDR2 ANQGSEA come from the germline V gene. V shed 4 bases and J shed 2 bases, with 9 bases lying between them. Here the CDR3 reads CSVGNGGNQPQHF. The CDR3 DNA reads as TGCAGCGTTGGTAATGGAGGCAATCAGCCCCAGCATTTT. Variable domain in full (rest from reference TRBV29-1 and TRBJ1-5): SAVISQKPSRDICQRGTSLTIQCQVDSQVTMMFWYRQQPGQSLTLIATANQGSEATYESGFVIDKFPISRPNLTFSTLTVSNMSPEDSSIYLCSVGNGGNQPQHFGDGTRLSIL.

The genes are TRBV20-1 and TRBJ2-3; D is undetermined. This CDR3 region has 12 residues. Deletions cut 7 bases from V and 4 bases from J, with 12 bases between. Germline lookup yields CDR1 DFQATT and CDR2 SNEGSKA (reference sequence). CDR3 in amino acids: CSVSRSSDTQYF. The CDR3 DNA reads as TGCAGTGTTAGTAGGAGCTCAGATACGCAGTATTTT.

This clone was picked up one time. This chain uses TRBV12-5 with TRBJ1-6; D might be TRBD1 (6 bases). Germline V gene sequence: CDR1 LGHNT, CDR2 FRNRAP. V lost 1 base and J 9 bases, leaving 13 bases between the germline ends. The CDR3 has 15 amino acids. The CDR3 DNA sequence: TGTGCTAGTGGTTTGGAAACAGGGTCGAGTTCACCCCTCCACTTT. Its protein is CASGLETGSSSPLHF.

The chain carries TRBV18 and TRBJ1-4; a weak D match, TRBD1 (5 bases). The CDR3 is made up of 13 amino acids. The germline V gene has CDR1 KGHSH and CDR2 LQKENI. V lost 5 bases and J lost 8, with 12 bases in between. Here the CDR3 reads CASSGAEWEKLFF. CDR3 coding DNA: TGTGCCAGCTCAGGGGCAGAATGGGAAAAACTGTTTTTT.

On this clone: The sample contains more than one DNA sequence encoding this CDR3. The chain recombines TRBV12-3 or TRBV12-4 with TRBJ1-1; D is perhaps TRBD1 (6 bases). The CDR3 is 13 residues long. The V end lost 6 bases, the J end lost 2 bases, and 10 bases lay between the germline ends. The chain's CDR3 is CASSLTGNTEAFF. CDR3 DNA: TGTGCCAGCAGCTTGACAGGTAACACTGAAGCTTTCTTT.

This sequence joins TRBV15 and TRBJ1-4; TRBD1 might be the D (6 bases). Trimming removed 1 base from V and 6 bases from J, with 18 bases in between. This CDR3 is 17 amino acids long. Germline values: CDR1 LNHNV, CDR2 YYDKDF (reference sequence). Here the CDR3 reads CATSRVWTGTSHEKLFF. The CDR3 nucleotides are TGTGCCACCAGCAGAGTTTGGACCGGGACATCGCATGAAAAACTGTTTTTT.

The CDR3 DNA reads as TGTGCCAGTAGTATATCCGTCCCAGGGCGGCTATCCTACGAGCAGTACTTC. Translated: CASSISVPGRLSYEQYF. V is TRBV19 and J is TRBJ2-7, with D perhaps matching TRBD1 (5 bases). This CDR3 contains 17 residues. Trimming took off 2 bases at V and 1 base at J, with 18 bases between the two ends. The germline gives CDR1 LNHDA, CDR2 SQIVND (reference sequence).

This clone was counted only a few times. At one of its ends the junction is not consistent with the germline gene, which may arise from a read error. Other DNA sequences in this specimen translate into the identical CDR3. The V call is TRBV5-1, the J call TRBJ1-3; the match to TRBD1 covers 10 bases. This CDR3 has 17 amino acids. Per germline, CDR1 SGHRS and CDR2 YFSETQ. The CDR3 sequence: CASSLGQGLDSGNTIYF. DNA of the CDR3: TGCGCCAGCAGTTTGGGACAGGGGCTAGACTCTGGAAACACCATATATTTT.

The genes are TRBV7-3 and TRBJ1-3, with D possibly TRBD1 on 5 matching bases. CDR3 size: 15 residues. Germline CDR1 SGHTA, CDR2 FQGTGA. V was cut by 5 bases and J by 0 bases, with 11 bases left in between. The CDR3 protein is CASSRDGSSGNTIYF. In nucleotides, the CDR3 is TGTGCCAGCAGCCGGGACGGGAGCTCTGGAAACACCATATATTTT.

The chain joins TRBV7-9 to TRBJ2-3; 7 bases line up with TRBD2. The CDR3 consists of 14 residues. J lost 5 bases, V lost 2 bases, and 4 bases had no gene match. CDR1 is SEHNR and CDR2 is FQNEAQ in the germline V gene (reference sequence). The CDR3 DNA is TGTGCCAGCAGCTTATCCCCGGGGGGAGATACGCAGTATTTT. Its protein is CASSLSPGGDTQYF.

The rearrangement links TRBV5-1 to TRBJ2-2, with a tentative D call TRBD1 (6 bases). The germline V gene has CDR1 SGHRS and CDR2 YFSETQ. The germline V and J ends were trimmed by 3 bases and 3 bases, with 12 bases remaining between them. This CDR3 has 15 amino acids. The CDR3 region is CASSSGTRHTGELFF. The CDR3 region has the DNA TGCGCCAGCAGCTCAGGGACACGTCACACCGGGGAGCTGTTTTTT.

This chain joins TRBV6-5 and TRBJ1-5; D gene uncertain. There are 15 residues in the CDR3. The ends were cut back, 0 bases at V and 6 bases at J, with 12 bases in the middle. CDR1 and CDR2 from the germline V gene are MNHEY and SVGAGI. The CDR3 bases are TGTGCCAGCAGTTACTCGAGGGAAAAGTCTCAGCCCCAGCATTTT. It translates to CASSYSREKSQPQHF.

V and J are TRBV6-5 and TRBJ2-7; 9 bases map to TRBD1. The ends lost 11 bases at V and 2 bases at J; junction bases unmatched: 10. Germline V lookup: CDR1 MNHEY, CDR2 SVGAGI. The CDR3 consists of 14 residues. The CDR3 reads CAGIQGANPYEQYF. As DNA, the CDR3 is TGTGCCGGGATACAGGGGGCGAACCCCTACGAGCAGTACTTC.

This clone was recorded once. V usage is TRBV6-5 and J usage is TRBJ1-2; TRBD1 matches at 11 bases. Trimming took 10 bases from V and 7 from J; bases not matched to a gene: 11. CDR3 length: 14 residues. Germline V gene lookup returns CDR1 MNHEY and CDR2 SVGAGI. CDR3 residues: CATPGQGDSGGYTF. As DNA, the CDR3 is TGTGCCACCCCGGGACAGGGGGACTCGGGTGGCTACACCTTC.

The chain employs TRBV14 and TRBJ1-2, with D perhaps TRBD1 (5 bases). Trimming took off 0 bases at V and 8 bases at J, with 16 bases between the two ends. Germline V lookup: CDR1 SGHDN, CDR2 FVKESK. The CDR3 covers 15 residues. CDR3 DNA sequence: TGTGCCAGCAGCCAAGAACCTGGGGACTTTGAGGGCTACACCTTC. Its protein is CASSQEPGDFEGYTF.

The chain uses TRBV5-1 and TRBJ1-1; D not certain. The germline V gene encodes CDR1 SGHRS and CDR2 YFSETQ. This CDR3 contains 14 residues. Deletions cut 4 bases from V and 2 bases from J, with 12 bases between. Here the CDR3 reads CASSDQTGNTEAFF. The DNA of the CDR3 is TGCGCCAGCAGCGATCAGACGGGAAACACTGAAGCTTTCTTT.

The J gene is TRBJ1-2, the V gene TRBV3-1 (or the pseudogene TRBV3-2); D remains ambiguous. Trimming took 9 bases from V and 5 from J, leaving 16 bases between them. The CDR3 covers 13 residues. CDR1 is LGHDT and CDR2 is YNNKEL in the germline V gene (reference sequence). CDR3 in DNA: TGTGCCAGTCAAGCGGCAGCTGGTTATGGCTACACCTTC. It translates to CASQAAAGYGYTF.

The chain employs TRBV5-1 and TRBJ2-4, with D tentatively TRBD1 (5 bases). V gave up 4 bases and J gave up 5 bases, with 13 bases separating them. Germline V lookup: CDR1 SGHRS, CDR2 YFSETQ. CDR3 size: 14 residues. The chain's CDR3 is CASSASSTENIQYF. In DNA, the CDR3 is TGCGCCAGCAGCGCATCCTCGACAGAAAACATTCAGTACTTC. The full variable domain, rest sourced from reference TRBV5-1 and TRBJ2-4, is KAGVTQTPRYLIKTRGQQVTLSCSPISGHRSVSWYQQTPGQGLQFLFEYFSETQRNKGNFPGRFSGRQFSNSRSEMNVSTLELGDSALYLCASSASSTENIQYFGAGTRLSVL.

This clone was counted a single time. The J gene is TRBJ2-2, the V gene TRBV5-1; D might be TRBD1 (6 bases). In germline, CDR1 is SGHRS, CDR2 YFSETQ. The CDR3 length is 16 residues. With 0 bases removed from V and 4 bases from J, the gap between germline ends came to 13 bases. The CDR3 is CASSLGTGMFTGELFF. CDR3 nucleotide sequence: TGCGCCAGCAGCTTGGGAACAGGGATGTTCACCGGGGAGCTGTTTTTT.

The rearrangement links TRBV7-7 to TRBJ1-1, with D unclear. This CDR3 is built from 13 residues. Trimming pared 5 bases from V and 1 base from J, leaving 8 bases between. Germline V gene data show CDR1 as SSHAT and CDR2 as FNYEAQ (reference sequence). In nucleotides, the CDR3 is TGTGCCAGCAGCCTTGACAAGAACACTGAAGCTTTCTTT. Protein product: CASSLDKNTEAFF. The variable domain in full, completed from reference TRBV7-7 and TRBJ1-1, reads GAGVSQSPRYKVTKRGQDVTLRCDPISSHATLYWYQQALGQGPEFLTYFNYEAQPDKSGLPSDRFSAERPEGSISTLTIQRTEQRDSAMYRCASSLDKNTEAFFGQGTRLTVV.

The rearrangement uses TRBV18 and TRBJ1-4; D perhaps matches TRBD1 (5 bases). The CDR3 has 14 amino acids. Trimming took off 3 bases at V and 8 bases at J, with 13 bases between the two ends. In germline, CDR1 is KGHSH, CDR2 LQKENI. DNA for the CDR3: TGTGCCAGCTCACCGGGGCTAGGAGGGGAAAAACTGTTTTTT. Residues: CASSPGLGGEKLFF.

The rearrangement joins TRBV6-5 to TRBJ2-5; 9 bases fit TRBD1. The CDR3 runs to 14 residues. Germline V gene lookup returns CDR1 MNHEY and CDR2 SVGAGI. V lost 5 bases and J lost 4; bases outside the gene matches: 5. CDR3 nucleotide sequence: TGTGCCAGCAGTCCACAGGGGGCGCGAGAGACCCAGTACTTC. Amino acids: CASSPQGARETQYF.

This chain connects TRBV5-4 to TRBJ2-2; maybe TRBD1 (5 bases). Germline V gives CDR1 SGHNT, CDR2 YYREEE (reference sequence). CDR3 length equals 14 residues. Trimming removed 4 bases at V and 4 bases at J, with 11 bases between. CDR3: CASSQGVGTGELFF. In nucleotides, the CDR3 is TGTGCCAGCAGCCAGGGCGTAGGCACCGGGGAGCTGTTTTTT.

This clone came up a few times. The rearrangement joins TRBV2 to TRBJ2-5; D gene unclear. The CDR3 has 14 residues. Germline loops: CDR1 SNHLY, CDR2 FYNNEI. V lost 3 bases and J lost 3, with 11 bases in between. CDR3 loop: CASSEVQAKETQYF. CDR3 nucleotides: TGTGCCAGCAGTGAGGTCCAGGCAAAAGAGACCCAGTACTTC.